This T cell receptor (beta chain) was documented in a study of shared clonotypes between healthy human individuals. Germline lookup yields CDR1 SGHVS and CDR2 FQNEAQ. After removal of 5 bases from V and 9 bases from J, the junction contained 7 bases not matched to a gene. CDR3 length equals 15 residues. Assay used: immunoSEQ multiplex PCR; TCRdb lists only in-frame clones, some missing. Of some 2,100,000 clones in the sample, approximately 96% are singletons; the top ten hold around 0.13%. This TCR came from a young man in good health. J is TRBJ1-6 and V is TRBV7-8, with 10 bases fitting TRBD1. Sequencing was carried out using naive CD4+ T cells sorted from blood. Subset described: CD45RA+ positively selected. The CDR3 region is CASSIDRGPGSPLHF. The CDR3 bases are TGTGCCAGCAGCATAGACAGGGGGCCAGGTTCACCCCTCCACTTT.